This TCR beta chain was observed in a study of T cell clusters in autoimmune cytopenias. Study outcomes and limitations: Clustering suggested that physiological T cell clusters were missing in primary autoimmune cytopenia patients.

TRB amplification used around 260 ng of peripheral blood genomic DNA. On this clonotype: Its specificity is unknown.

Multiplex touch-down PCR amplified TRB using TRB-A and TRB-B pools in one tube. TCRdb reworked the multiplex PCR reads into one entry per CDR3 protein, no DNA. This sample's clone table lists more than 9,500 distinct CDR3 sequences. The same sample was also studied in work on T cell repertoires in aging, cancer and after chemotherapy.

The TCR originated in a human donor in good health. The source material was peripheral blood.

This CDR3 is CASRGGPETQYF. The chain carries TRBV27 and TRBJ2-5; the D call of TRBD2 rests on TCRdb alone, since no DNA is present to check it. Germline V gene data show CDR1 as MNHEY and CDR2 as SMNVEV (reference sequence). This CDR3 has 12 amino acids.